Listed below are T cell receptor beta chains from one sample, sequenced in a study of T cell responses to AZD1222 COVID-19 vaccine. The protocol was immunoSEQ multiplex PCR, while the TCRdb copy is restricted to in-frame clones and leaves out a portion. The sample has about 110,000 clones, 80% to 95% seen once. The specimen was peripheral blood, collected 28 days after the second AZD1222 dose. The receptors were gathered from an adult who received the AZD1222 COVID-19 vaccine. CDR3s include the opening cysteine and the closing phenylalanine or tryptophan. The D gene is left open where the match is weak. Rows may omit the clone size; those that give it use once, few, many or a size class.

clone size: NA; D gene: NA; V gene: TRBV3-1/TRBV3-2; J gene: TRBJ2-7; CDR3 length: 13; CDR3 DNA: TGTGCCAGCAGCCAGACAGAGAAAGGAGAGCAGTACTTC; CDR3 protein: CASSQTEKGEQYF
clone size: NA; D gene: NA; V gene: TRBV29-1; J gene: TRBJ1-2; CDR3 length: 12; CDR3 DNA: TGCAGCGTTGGGGTCTGGGGGGAGGGCTACACCTTC; CDR3 protein: CSVGVWGEGYTF
clone size: NA; D gene: NA; V gene: TRBV7-8; J gene: TRBJ1-2; CDR3 length: 12; CDR3 DNA: TGTGCCAGCAGCCCGGGAGCGTATGGCTACACCTTC; CDR3 protein: CASSPGAYGYTF
clone size: NA; D gene: TRBD1; V gene: TRBV11-3; J gene: TRBJ2-1; CDR3 length: 13; CDR3 DNA: TGTGCCAGCAGCTTAACACAGGGGAATGAGCAGTTCTTC; CDR3 protein: CASSLTQGNEQFF
clone size: NA; D gene: NA; V gene: TRBV6-1; J gene: TRBJ2-1; CDR3 length: 14; CDR3 DNA: TGTGCCAGCAGTGAAACCAAAACATACAATGAGCAGTTCTTC; CDR3 protein: CASSETKTYNEQFF
clone size: NA; D gene: NA; V gene: TRBV4-2; J gene: TRBJ2-3; CDR3 length: 14; CDR3 DNA: TGTGCCAGCAGCGGGCAAATTAGCACAGATACGCAGTATTTT; CDR3 protein: CASSGQISTDTQYF
clone size: NA; D gene: TRBD2; V gene: TRBV12-3/TRBV12-4; J gene: TRBJ2-5; CDR3 length: 13; CDR3 DNA: TGTGCCAGCAGGCGGGGGGGGCAAGAGACCCAGTACTTC; CDR3 protein: CASRRGGQETQYF
clone size: NA; D gene: NA; V gene: TRBV29-1; J gene: TRBJ1-2; CDR3 length: 13; CDR3 DNA: TGCAGCGTTACCCCTACAGGGAGGAATGGCTACACCTTC; CDR3 protein: CSVTPTGRNGYTF
clone size: NA; D gene: NA; V gene: TRBV10-2; J gene: TRBJ2-2; CDR3 length: 14; CDR3 DNA: TGCGCCAGCAGTGCGGCAGGGGACACCGGGGAGCTGTTTTTT; CDR3 protein: CASSAAGDTGELFF
clone size: NA; D gene: TRBD1; V gene: TRBV11-2; J gene: TRBJ1-4; CDR3 length: 14; CDR3 DNA: TGTGCCAGCGACAGGGGGGTTTTTGGGGAAAAACTGTTTTTT; CDR3 protein: CASDRGVFGEKLFF
clone size: once; D gene: NA; V gene: TRBV11-2; J gene: TRBJ1-5; CDR3 length: 14; CDR3 DNA: TGTGCCAGCAGCTTACAGGGTCACCATCAGCCCCAGCATTTT; CDR3 protein: CASSLQGHHQPQHF
clone size: once; D gene: NA; V gene: TRBV4-1; J gene: TRBJ1-6; CDR3 length: 16; CDR3 DNA: TGCGCCAGCAGCCAATTCCACCTCAGTAATAATTCACCCCTCCACTTT; CDR3 protein: CASSQFHLSNNSPLHF
clone size: NA; D gene: TRBD1; V gene: TRBV19; J gene: TRBJ2-2; CDR3 length: 15; CDR3 DNA: TGTGCCAGTAGTAAGACAGGGTTGAGCACCGGGGAGCTGTTTTTT; CDR3 protein: CASSKTGLSTGELFF
clone size: NA; D gene: NA; V gene: TRBV4-1; J gene: TRBJ2-2; CDR3 length: 17; CDR3 DNA: TGCGCCAGCAGTCCAATGTTCGCAAGGGTGGGCACCGGGGAGCTGTTTTTT; CDR3 protein: CASSPMFARVGTGELFF
clone size: NA; D gene: NA; V gene: TRBV10-3; J gene: TRBJ1-6; CDR3 length: 14; CDR3 DNA: TGTGCCATCAGTGGTAGTGGGGACGGTTCACCCCTCCACTTT; CDR3 protein: CAISGSGDGSPLHF
clone size: NA; D gene: NA; V gene: TRBV6-5; J gene: TRBJ1-5; CDR3 length: 14; CDR3 DNA: TGTGCCAGCAGTTACGCTCAGAACAATCAGCCCCAGCATTTT; CDR3 protein: CASSYAQNNQPQHF
clone size: NA; D gene: NA; V gene: TRBV2; J gene: TRBJ1-5; CDR3 length: 15; CDR3 DNA: TGTGCCAGCAGTGAGTTTGGGACATTTAATCAGCCCCAGCATTTT; CDR3 protein: CASSEFGTFNQPQHF
clone size: NA; D gene: TRBD2; V gene: TRBV5-4; J gene: TRBJ2-7; CDR3 length: 17; CDR3 DNA: TGTGCCAGCAGCCACAAAGGGACTAGCGGGGGGGGCTACGAGCAGTACTTC; CDR3 protein: CASSHKGTSGGGYEQYF
clone size: NA; D gene: NA; V gene: TRBV27; J gene: TRBJ2-5; CDR3 length: 15; CDR3 DNA: TGTGCCAGCAGTTTTAGATCTGCAGGCCGGGAGACCCAGTACTTC; CDR3 protein: CASSFRSAGRETQYF